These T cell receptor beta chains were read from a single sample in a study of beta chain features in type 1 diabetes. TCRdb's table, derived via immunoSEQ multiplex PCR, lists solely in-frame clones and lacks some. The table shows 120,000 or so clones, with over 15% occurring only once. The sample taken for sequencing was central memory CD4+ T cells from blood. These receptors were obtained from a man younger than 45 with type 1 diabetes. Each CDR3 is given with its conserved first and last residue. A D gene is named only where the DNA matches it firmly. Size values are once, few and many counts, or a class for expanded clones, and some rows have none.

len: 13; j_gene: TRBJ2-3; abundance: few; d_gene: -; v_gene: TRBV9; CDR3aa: CASSVASTDTQYF; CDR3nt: TGTGCCAGCAGCGTAGCCTCCACAGATACGCAGTATTTT
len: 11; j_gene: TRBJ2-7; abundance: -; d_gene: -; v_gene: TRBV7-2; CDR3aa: CASSGAYEQYF; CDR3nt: TGTGCCAGCAGCGGCGCCTACGAGCAGTACTTC
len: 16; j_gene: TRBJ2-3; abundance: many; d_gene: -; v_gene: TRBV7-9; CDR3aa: CASSLAGGGSTDTQYF; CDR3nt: TGTGCCAGCAGCTTAGCGGGTGGAGGGAGCACAGATACGCAGTATTTT
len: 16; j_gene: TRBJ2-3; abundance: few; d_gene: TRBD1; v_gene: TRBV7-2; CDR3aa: CASSGRTGLSTDTQYF; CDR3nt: TGTGCCAGCAGCGGGCGGACAGGGCTAAGCACAGATACGCAGTATTTT
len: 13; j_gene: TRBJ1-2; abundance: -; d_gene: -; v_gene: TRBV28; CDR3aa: CASSPPGEDGYTF; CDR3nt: TGTGCCAGCAGTCCACCAGGGGAGGATGGCTACACCTTC
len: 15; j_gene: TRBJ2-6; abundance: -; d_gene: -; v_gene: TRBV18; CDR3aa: CASSPSGLWANVLTF; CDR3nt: TGTGCCAGCTCACCCTCAGGGCTCTGGGCCAACGTCCTGACTTTC
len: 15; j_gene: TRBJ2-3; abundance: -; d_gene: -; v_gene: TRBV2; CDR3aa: CASSNRGYSPDTQYF; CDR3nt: TGTGCCAGCAGCAATCGAGGATACAGCCCAGATACGCAGTATTTT
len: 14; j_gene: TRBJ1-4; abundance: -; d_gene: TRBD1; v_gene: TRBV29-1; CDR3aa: CSVTGFGSNEKLFF; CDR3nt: TGCAGCGTGACAGGGTTTGGGTCTAATGAAAAACTGTTTTTT
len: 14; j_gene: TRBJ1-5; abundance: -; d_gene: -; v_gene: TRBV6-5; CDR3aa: CASSYDTGSQPQHF; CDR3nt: TGTGCCAGCAGTTACGACACGGGGTCTCAGCCCCAGCATTTT
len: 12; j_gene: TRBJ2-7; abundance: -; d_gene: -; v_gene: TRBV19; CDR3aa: CARINRAYEQYF; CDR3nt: TGTGCCAGAATAAACAGGGCCTACGAGCAGTACTTC
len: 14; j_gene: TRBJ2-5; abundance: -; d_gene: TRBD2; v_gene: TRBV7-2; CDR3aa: CASSLFPAGGTQYF; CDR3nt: TGTGCCAGCAGCTTATTCCCAGCGGGGGGAACCCAGTACTTC
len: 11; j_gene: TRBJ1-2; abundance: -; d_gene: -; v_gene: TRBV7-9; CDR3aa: CASSLRGGYTF; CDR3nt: TGTGCCAGCAGCCTAAGAGGTGGCTACACCTTC
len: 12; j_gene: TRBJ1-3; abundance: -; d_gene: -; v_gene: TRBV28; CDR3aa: CASSLIRNTIYF; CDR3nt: TGTGCCAGCAGTTTAATCCGAAACACCATATATTTT
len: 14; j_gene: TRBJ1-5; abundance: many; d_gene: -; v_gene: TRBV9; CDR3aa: CASSVNSHSQPQHF; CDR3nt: TGTGCCAGCAGCGTAAATTCACATTCGCAGCCCCAGCATTTT
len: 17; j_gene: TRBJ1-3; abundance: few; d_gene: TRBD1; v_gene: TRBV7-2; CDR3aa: CASSLRQGVPSGNTIYF; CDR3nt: TGTGCCAGCAGCTTGCGACAGGGAGTCCCCTCTGGAAACACCATATATTTT
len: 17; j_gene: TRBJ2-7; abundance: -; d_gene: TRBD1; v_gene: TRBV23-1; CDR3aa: CASSQSDRGVVQYEQYF; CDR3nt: TGCGCCAGCAGTCAATCGGACAGGGGGGTAGTACAGTACGAGCAGTACTTC
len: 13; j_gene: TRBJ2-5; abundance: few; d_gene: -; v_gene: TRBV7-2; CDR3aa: CASSLAQQETQYF; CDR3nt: TGTGCCAGCAGCTTAGCCCAGCAAGAGACCCAGTACTTC
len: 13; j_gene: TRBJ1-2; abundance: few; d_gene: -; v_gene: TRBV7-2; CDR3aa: CASSLDQVNGYTF; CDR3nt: TGTGCCAGCAGCTTAGATCAAGTAAATGGCTACACCTTC
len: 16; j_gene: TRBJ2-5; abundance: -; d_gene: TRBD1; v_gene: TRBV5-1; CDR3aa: CASSRTGTGGSETQYF; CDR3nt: TGCGCCAGCAGCCGAACCGGGACAGGGGGCTCAGAGACCCAGTACTTC
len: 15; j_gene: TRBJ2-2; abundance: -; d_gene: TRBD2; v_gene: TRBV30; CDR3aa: CAWSALAGGTGELFF; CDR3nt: TGTGCCTGGAGTGCCCTAGCGGGGGGAACCGGGGAGCTGTTTTTT
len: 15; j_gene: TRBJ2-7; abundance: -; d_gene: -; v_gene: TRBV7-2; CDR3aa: CASSLTPEKAGVQYF; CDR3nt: TGTGCCAGCAGCCTCACGCCCGAAAAAGCTGGGGTTCAGTACTTC
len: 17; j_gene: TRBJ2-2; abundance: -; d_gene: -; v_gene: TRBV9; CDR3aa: CASSPPGRGIGTGELFF; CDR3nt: TGTGCCAGCAGCCCCCCCGGTCGGGGGATAGGCACCGGGGAGCTGTTTTTT
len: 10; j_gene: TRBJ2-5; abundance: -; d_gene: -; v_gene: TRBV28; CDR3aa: CASSQETQYF; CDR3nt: TGTGCCAGCAGTCAAGAGACCCAGTACTTC
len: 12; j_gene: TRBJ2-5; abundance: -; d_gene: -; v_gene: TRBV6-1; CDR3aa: CASSSSGETQYF; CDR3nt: TGTGCCAGCAGTTCTAGTGGAGAGACCCAGTACTTC
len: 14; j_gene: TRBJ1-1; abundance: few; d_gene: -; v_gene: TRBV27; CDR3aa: CASRVRAGDTEAFF; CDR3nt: TGTGCCAGCAGGGTAAGGGCGGGTGACACTGAAGCTTTCTTT
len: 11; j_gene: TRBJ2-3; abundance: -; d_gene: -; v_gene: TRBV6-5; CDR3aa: CAVRSTDTQYF; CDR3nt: TGTGCCGTGCGCAGCACAGATACGCAGTATTTT
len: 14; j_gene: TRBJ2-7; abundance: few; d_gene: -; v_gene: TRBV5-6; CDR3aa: CASSWRGGGGEQYF; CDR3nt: TGTGCCAGCAGCTGGCGAGGAGGGGGCGGCGAGCAGTACTTC
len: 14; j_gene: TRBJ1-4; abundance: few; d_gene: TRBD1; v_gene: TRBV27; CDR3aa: CACARQGAGEKLFF; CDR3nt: TGTGCCTGCGCGAGACAGGGGGCGGGTGAAAAACTGTTTTTT
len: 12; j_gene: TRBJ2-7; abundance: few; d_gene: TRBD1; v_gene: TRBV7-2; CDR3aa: CASSGQGSEQYF; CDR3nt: TGTGCCAGCAGCGGACAGGGGTCCGAGCAGTACTTC
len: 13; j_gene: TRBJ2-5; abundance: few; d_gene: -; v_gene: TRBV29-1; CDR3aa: CSAGQGSQETQYF; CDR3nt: TGCAGCGCTGGGCAGGGCTCCCAAGAGACCCAGTACTTC
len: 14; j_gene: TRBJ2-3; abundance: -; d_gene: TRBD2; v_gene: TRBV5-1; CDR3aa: CASSPGTSGDTQYF; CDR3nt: TGCGCCAGCAGCCCGGGGACTAGCGGGGATACGCAGTATTTT
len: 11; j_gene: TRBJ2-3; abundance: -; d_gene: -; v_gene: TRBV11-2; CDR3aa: CASSRLDTQYF; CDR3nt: TGTGCCAGCAGCCGTTTAGATACGCAGTATTTT
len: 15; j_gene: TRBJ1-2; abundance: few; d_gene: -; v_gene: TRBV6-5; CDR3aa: CASSYSRGEGYGYTF; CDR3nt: TGTGCCAGCAGTTACTCGAGAGGGGAGGGCTATGGCTACACCTTC